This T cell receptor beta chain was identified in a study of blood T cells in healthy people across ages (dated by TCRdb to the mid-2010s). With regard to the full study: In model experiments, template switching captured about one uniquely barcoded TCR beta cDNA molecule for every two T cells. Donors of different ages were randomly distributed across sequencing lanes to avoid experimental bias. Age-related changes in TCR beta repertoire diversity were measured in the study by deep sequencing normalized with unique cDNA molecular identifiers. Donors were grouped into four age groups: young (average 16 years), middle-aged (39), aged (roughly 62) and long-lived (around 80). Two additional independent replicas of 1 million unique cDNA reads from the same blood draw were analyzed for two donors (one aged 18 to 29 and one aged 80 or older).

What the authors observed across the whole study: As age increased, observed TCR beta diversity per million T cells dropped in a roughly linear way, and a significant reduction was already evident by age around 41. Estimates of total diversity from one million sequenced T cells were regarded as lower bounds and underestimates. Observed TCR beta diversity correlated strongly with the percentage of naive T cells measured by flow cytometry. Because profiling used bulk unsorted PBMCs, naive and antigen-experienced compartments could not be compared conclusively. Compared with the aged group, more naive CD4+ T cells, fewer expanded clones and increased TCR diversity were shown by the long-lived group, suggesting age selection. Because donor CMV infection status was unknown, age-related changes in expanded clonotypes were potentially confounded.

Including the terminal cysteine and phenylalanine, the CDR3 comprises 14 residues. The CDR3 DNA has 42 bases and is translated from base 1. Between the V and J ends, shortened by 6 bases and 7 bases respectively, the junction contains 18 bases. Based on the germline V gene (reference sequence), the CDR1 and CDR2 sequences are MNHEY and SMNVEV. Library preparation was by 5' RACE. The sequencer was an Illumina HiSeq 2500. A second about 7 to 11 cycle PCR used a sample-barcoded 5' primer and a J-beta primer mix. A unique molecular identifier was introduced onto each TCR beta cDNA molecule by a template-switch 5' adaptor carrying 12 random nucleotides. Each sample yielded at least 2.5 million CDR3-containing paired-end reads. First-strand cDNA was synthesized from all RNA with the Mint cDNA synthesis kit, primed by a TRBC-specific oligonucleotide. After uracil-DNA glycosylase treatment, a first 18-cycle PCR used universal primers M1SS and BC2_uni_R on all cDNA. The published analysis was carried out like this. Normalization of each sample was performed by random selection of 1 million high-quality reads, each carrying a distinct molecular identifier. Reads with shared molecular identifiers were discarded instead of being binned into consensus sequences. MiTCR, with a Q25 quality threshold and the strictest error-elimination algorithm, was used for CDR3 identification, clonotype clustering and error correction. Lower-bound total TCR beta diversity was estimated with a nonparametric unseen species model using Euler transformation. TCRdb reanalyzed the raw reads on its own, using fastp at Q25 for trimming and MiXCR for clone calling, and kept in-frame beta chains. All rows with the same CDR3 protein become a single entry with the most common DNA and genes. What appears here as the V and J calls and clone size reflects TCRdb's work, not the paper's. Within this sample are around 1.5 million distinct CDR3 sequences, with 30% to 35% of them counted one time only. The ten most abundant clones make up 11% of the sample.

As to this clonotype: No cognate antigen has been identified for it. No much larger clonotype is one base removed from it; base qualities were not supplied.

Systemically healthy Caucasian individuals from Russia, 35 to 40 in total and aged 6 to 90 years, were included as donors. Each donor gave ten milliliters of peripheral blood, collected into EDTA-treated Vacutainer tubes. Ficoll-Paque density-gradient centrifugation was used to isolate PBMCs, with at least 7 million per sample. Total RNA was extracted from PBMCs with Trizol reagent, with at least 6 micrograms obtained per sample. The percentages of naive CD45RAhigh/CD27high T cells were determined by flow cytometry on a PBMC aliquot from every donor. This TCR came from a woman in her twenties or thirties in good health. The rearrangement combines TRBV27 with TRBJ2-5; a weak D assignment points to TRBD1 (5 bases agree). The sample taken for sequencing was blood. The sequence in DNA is TGTGCCAGCAGCCTCGCGATTAACCAGGGGACCCAGTACTTC. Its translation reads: CASSLAINQGTQYF.